This T cell receptor (beta chain) was obtained from a study of blood T cell repertoires in COVID-19. CDR3 length equals 17 residues. TCRdb's copy holds only in-frame clones and misses some; the assay was immunoSEQ multiplex PCR. The data show about 360,000 clones, around nine tenths seen once. V is TRBV1 and J is TRBJ2-2; the table calls TRBD2, which could not be checked here. TRBV1 is noted as a pseudogene. The source is a human donor in a cohort sampled during active COVID-19. The sample comprised peripheral blood. In DNA, the CDR3 is TGCACCAGCAGCCAAGGCCGGGACTCACAAAACACCGGGGAGCTGTTTTTT. Translation gives CTSSQGRDSQNTGELFF.